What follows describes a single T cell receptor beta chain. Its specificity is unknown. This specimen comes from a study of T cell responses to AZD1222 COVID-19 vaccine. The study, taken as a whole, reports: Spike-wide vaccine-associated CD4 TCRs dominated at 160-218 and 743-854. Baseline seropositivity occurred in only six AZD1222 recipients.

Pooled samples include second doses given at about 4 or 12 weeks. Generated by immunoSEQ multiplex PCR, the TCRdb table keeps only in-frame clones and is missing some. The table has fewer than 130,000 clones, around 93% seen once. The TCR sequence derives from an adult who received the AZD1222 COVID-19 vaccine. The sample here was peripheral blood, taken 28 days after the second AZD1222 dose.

The CDR3 spells CASSGGDTEAFF. As DNA, the CDR3 is TGTGCCAGCTCAGGTGGCGACACTGAAGCTTTCTTT. The chain uses TRBV18 and TRBJ1-1; D remains ambiguous. Trimming stripped 5 bases from V and 3 bases from J, with 7 bases between. The CDR3 has 12 residues. Germline loops: CDR1 KGHSH, CDR2 LQKENI.